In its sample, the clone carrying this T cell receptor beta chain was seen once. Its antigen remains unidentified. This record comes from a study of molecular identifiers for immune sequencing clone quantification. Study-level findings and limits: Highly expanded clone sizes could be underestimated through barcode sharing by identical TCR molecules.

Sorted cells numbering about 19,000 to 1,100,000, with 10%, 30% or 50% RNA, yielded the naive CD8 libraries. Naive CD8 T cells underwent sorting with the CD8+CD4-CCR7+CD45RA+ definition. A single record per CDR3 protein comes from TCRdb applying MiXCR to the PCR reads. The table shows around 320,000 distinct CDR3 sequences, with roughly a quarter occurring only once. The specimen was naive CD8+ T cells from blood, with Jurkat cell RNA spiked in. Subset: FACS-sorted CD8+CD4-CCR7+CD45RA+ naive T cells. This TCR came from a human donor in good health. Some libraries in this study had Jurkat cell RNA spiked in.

CDR3 in amino acids: CASSYSADRGPTDTQYF. Written as DNA, the CDR3 is TGTGCCAGCAGTTACTCGGCTGACAGGGGCCCCACAGATACGCAGTATTTT. The rearrangement uses TRBV6-2 or TRBV6-3 and TRBJ2-3; TRBD1 aligns across 8 bases. Germline values: CDR1 MNHEY, CDR2 SVGEGT. CDR3 length equals 17 residues. V shed 0 bases and J 2 bases; nucleotides not matched to a gene: 7.